The 31 T cell receptor beta chains below come from one sample, sequenced in a study of blood T cells in healthy people across ages. Through a sample-barcoded 5' primer and a J-beta primer mix, a second PCR was run for roughly 6 to 11 cycles. In TCRdb, the 5' RACE reads were re-called with MiXCR into one record per CDR3 protein. Among approximately 700,000 distinct CDR3 sequences, approximately 29% were seen once, and the ten largest hold 15%. The material sequenced was blood. The receptors shown here come from a woman older than 75 in good health.

As concerns this clonotype: A single base separates this from a much larger clone, so it may be a read error. The chain combines TRBV9 with TRBJ2-3; D uncertain. The ends were cut back, 3 bases at V and 4 bases at J, with 12 bases in the middle. The CDR3 totals 14 residues. Germline V CDR1 and CDR2: SGDLS, YYNGEE. This chain's CDR3 is CASSGVIYPDTQYF. The CDR3 nucleotides are TGTGCCAGCAGCGGAGTCATCTATCCAGATACGCAGTATTTT. The full variable domain, its missing parts supplied by reference TRBV9 and TRBJ2-3, is DSGVTQTPKHLITATGQRVTLRCSPRSGDLSVYWYQQSLDQGLQFLIQYYNGEERAKGNILERFSAQQFPDLHSELNLSSLELGDSALYFCASSGVIYPDTQYFGPGTRLTVL.

Ten or more counts support this clonotype. This chain joins TRBV9 and TRBJ2-1; TRBD1 matches at 9 bases. The CDR3 loop spans 16 amino acids. Germline V lookup: CDR1 SGDLS, CDR2 YYNGEE. Trimming took 2 bases from V and 5 from J; bases not matched to a gene: 8. The CDR3 DNA sequence: TGTGCCAGCAGCGTGGGGCTCGACAGGGGGAACAATGAGCAGTTCTTC. Translated, it gives CASSVGLDRGNNEQFF.

V gene TRBV12-3 or TRBV12-4 combines with J gene TRBJ1-5; D may be TRBD1 (6 bases). The CDR3 runs 13 residues. Trimming took off 4 bases at V and 7 bases at J, with 11 bases between the two ends. CDR3 bases: TGTGCCAGCAGTTACAGGGATCGGCAGCCCCAGCATTTT. Translation gives CASSYRDRQPQHF.

This clonotype occurred many times. DNA for the CDR3: TGTGCCACCAGCAGCCGGGACTGGGGGTCCGATACGCAGTATTTT. Amino acid sequence: CATSSRDWGSDTQYF. The chain links TRBV15 to TRBJ2-3; perhaps TRBD2 as D (6 bases). The germline CDR1 and CDR2 sequences are LNHNV and YYDKDF (reference sequence). This CDR3 contains 15 residues. V was shortened by 3 bases and J by 6 bases, with 16 bases between the two germline ends.

The chain has TRBV7-2 and TRBJ1-1; possibly TRBD1 for D (5 bases). Trimming stripped 5 bases from V and 5 bases from J, with 9 bases between. The CDR3 covers 12 residues. Germline V lookup: CDR1 SGHTA, CDR2 FQGNSA. CDR3 region: CASSRDATEAFF. The CDR3 nucleotides are TGTGCCAGCAGCCGGGACGCGACTGAAGCTTTCTTT. The full variable domain, with the rest looked up from reference TRBV7-2 and TRBJ1-1, is GAGVSQSPSNKVTEKGKDVELRCDPISGHTALYWYRQSLGQGLEFLIYFQGNSAPDKSGLPSDRFSAERTGGSVSTLTIQRTQQEDSAVYLCASSRDATEAFFGQGTRLTVV.

The rearrangement joins TRBV5-1 to TRBJ1-2; D remains unclear. In germline, CDR1 is SGHRS, CDR2 YFSETQ. Between the trimmed V and J ends, which lost 4 bases and 8 bases, there was a span of 15 bases. The CDR3 runs 13 residues. The CDR3 loop is CASSPLRAVGYTF. CDR3 DNA: TGCGCCAGCAGCCCGCTCCGGGCCGTCGGCTACACCTTC. Complete variable domain (other parts from reference TRBV5-1 and TRBJ1-2): KAGVTQTPRYLIKTRGQQVTLSCSPISGHRSVSWYQQTPGQGLQFLFEYFSETQRNKGNFPGRFSGRQFSNSRSEMNVSTLELGDSALYLCASSPLRAVGYTFGSGTRLTVV.

This sequence joins TRBV10-3 and TRBJ1-2, with unresolved D. Germline loops: CDR1 ENHRY, CDR2 SYGVKD. The V and J ends lost 10 bases and 7 bases respectively, with 16 bases between them. The CDR3 sequence is 12 residues long. The CDR3 DNA is TGTGCCACCTACGGGGAAGGCGGTGGCTACACCTTC. It translates to CATYGEGGGYTF.

The V gene is TRBV6-6, the J gene TRBJ1-4; weak D call: TRBD1 (5 bases). The germline V gene has CDR1 MNHNY and CDR2 SVGAGI (reference sequence). The CDR3 is 12 amino acids. V lost 5 bases and J 8 bases, leaving 9 bases between the germline ends. DNA for the CDR3: TGTGCCAGCAGTACGGGGGTCGAAAAACTGTTTTTT. It is translated as CASSTGVEKLFF.

In its sample, this clonotype was seen many times. The chain carries TRBV6-2 or TRBV6-3 and TRBJ2-5, with 8 bases fitting TRBD2. The CDR3 is 15 residues long. From germline, CDR1 is MNHEY and CDR2 SVGEGT. The V and J ends lost 6 bases and 4 bases, in that order; junction bases with no gene match: 10. CDR3 in DNA: TGTGCCAGCAGGCCGGGACTAGTCCCAGGAGAGACCCAGTACTTC. It yields the protein CASRPGLVPGETQYF.

This clonotype is a singleton in its sample. A much larger clone is a single base away; this may be a read error. This rearrangement joins TRBV12-3 or TRBV12-4 to TRBJ2-1, with 11 bases aligning to TRBD1. The CDR3 is made up of 17 amino acids. Here the CDR3 DNA reads TGTGCCAGCAGCCCAATCTCCGGGACAGGGGGGTACAATGAGCGGTTCTTC. The encoded protein is CASSPISGTGGYNERFF.

The chain couples TRBV5-1 to TRBJ2-3, with TRBD2 matching over 8 bases. Unmatched junction bases numbered 8, after V lost 0 bases and J lost 5 bases. CDR3 length: 16 residues. Germline CDR1 SGHRS, CDR2 YFSETQ. CDR3 in DNA: TGCGCCAGCAGCTTGGAAGATCGGGGGGGCCTAGATACGCAGTATTTT. It specifies CASSLEDRGGLDTQYF.

There are a few counts of this clonotype. This may be a read error, as it is one base from a much larger clone. The V and J genes are TRBV28 and TRBJ2-7; D perhaps matches TRBD2 (6 bases). The CDR3 length is 14 residues. Germline loops: CDR1 MDHEN, CDR2 SYDVKM. CDR3 sequence: CTSRPGTDSYEQYF. The CDR3 bases are TGTACCAGCAGACCCGGGACTGATTCCTACGAGCAGTACTTC. The full variable domain, in which reference TRBV28 and TRBJ2-7 provide the parts outside the CDR3, is DVKVTQSSRYLVKRTGEKVFLECVQDMDHENMFWYRQDPGLGLRLIYFSYDVKMKEKGDIPEGYSVSREKKERFSLILESASTNQTSMYLCTSRPGTDSYEQYFGPGTRLTVT.

This chain connects TRBV20-1 to TRBJ1-1; the D gene is possibly TRBD1 (5 bases). Germline CDR1 and CDR2: DFQATT and SNEGSKA (reference sequence). This CDR3 region has 14 residues. DNA for the CDR3: TGCAGCCCGGGAGGTGGGCGGGGGTCCACTGAAGCTTTCTTT. It yields the protein CSPGGGRGSTEAFF.

This clonotype was observed once. The junction differs from germline at one of its ends, possibly a read error. The chain is built from TRBV5-5 and TRBJ2-5, with D hard to call. The CDR3 has 13 residues. The germline CDR1 and CDR2 sequences are SGHKS and YYEKEE (reference sequence). The CDR3 loop reads CASSLYLRETQYF. The CDR3 DNA sequence: TGCGCCAGCAGCTTGTATTTGCGGGAGACCCAGTACTTC.

There are many counts of this clonotype. This rearrangement joins TRBV6-6 to TRBJ2-3; D ambiguous. Germline V gives CDR1 MNHNY, CDR2 SVGAGI (reference sequence). There are 13 residues in the CDR3. Deletions cut 4 bases from V and 0 bases from J, with 5 bases between. In DNA form, the CDR3 reads TGTGCCAGCAGTTCCCCTAGCACAGATACGCAGTATTTT. Amino acids: CASSSPSTDTQYF.

The chain joins TRBV19 to TRBJ1-2; D gene ambiguous. V was clipped by 3 bases and J by 7 bases, with 9 bases between them. CDR3 length: 12 residues. The germline V gene encodes CDR1 LNHDA and CDR2 SQIVND (reference sequence). The CDR3 DNA follows: TGTGCCAGTAGTATCAACAGCTTTGGCTACACCTTC. The encoded protein is CASSINSFGYTF.

Comments on this clonotype: A clone one base away is much larger, so this may be a read error. The chain carries TRBV7-8 and TRBJ2-7, with D uncertain. The CDR3 has 14 residues. Germline lookup yields CDR1 SGHVS and CDR2 FQNEAQ. The CDR3 region is CASSLEPFSCEQYF. In DNA, the CDR3 is TGTGCCAGCAGCTTAGAGCCGTTCTCCTGCGAGCAGTACTTC.

The J gene is TRBJ2-2, the V gene TRBV10-3; 9 bases are a match to TRBD1. This CDR3 is 13 amino acids long. With 10 bases clipped from V and 6 bases from J, the junction kept 6 bases outside the gene matches. Germline V gene lookup returns CDR1 ENHRY and CDR2 SYGVKD. Here the CDR3 reads CATGTGRAGELFF. CDR3 DNA: TGTGCCACAGGGACAGGGCGGGCCGGGGAGCTGTTTTTT.

This clonotype was picked up a small number of times. CDR3: CSVALLAGTETQYF. The DNA of the CDR3 is TGCAGCGTTGCTTTACTAGCGGGGACAGAGACCCAGTACTTC. The rearrangement uses TRBV29-1 and TRBJ2-5, with 10 bases fitting TRBD2. From germline, CDR1 is SQVTM and CDR2 ANQGSEA. The CDR3 totals 14 residues. Trimming at V came to 4 bases and at J to 4 bases, leaving 6 bases not matched to a gene.

There are many counts of this clonotype. This sequence joins TRBV15 and TRBJ2-1, with 13 positions matching TRBD2. This CDR3 comprises 15 residues. The J segment lost 5 bases and the V segment lost 2 bases, leaving 0 bases of the junction unmatched. The germline gives CDR1 LNHNV, CDR2 YYDKDF (reference sequence). The CDR3 here is CATSRTSGGDNEQFF. The CDR3 DNA is TGTGCCACCAGCAGAACTAGCGGGGGGGACAATGAGCAGTTCTTC.

As regards this clonotype: A much more abundant neighbour one base away suggests this may be a read error. It is unclear where the CDR3 begins or ends on the DNA, so no DNA is shown, and the CDR3 is as TCRdb lists it. This CDR3 is CASSKEAKGDGYGCTF. The rearrangement joins TRBV21-1 to TRBJ1-2. TRBV21-1 is a pseudogene locus. The CDR3 length is 16 residues, termini included.

This sequence joins TRBV11-1 and TRBJ2-6; D may be TRBD1 (6 bases). Trimming shortened V by 5 bases and J by 0 bases, and 11 bases separated the two germline ends. The CDR3 runs 16 residues. CDR1 and CDR2 from the germline V gene are SGHAT and FQDESV (reference sequence). Here the CDR3 DNA reads TGTGCCAGCAGCATGGGACAAAGCTCTGGGGCCAACGTCCTGACTTTC. This codes for CASSMGQSSGANVLTF.

Many counts were recorded for this clonotype. V and J are TRBV4-2 and TRBJ1-1; the D is unclear. CDR1 and CDR2 from the germline V gene are LGHNA and YNFKEQ. The CDR3 is made up of 14 amino acids. The V end was cut by 5 bases, the J end by 1 base, with 11 bases between. Here the CDR3 DNA reads TGTGCCAGCAGCTTTGGGGAAGGGAACACTGAAGCTTTCTTT. Its translation: CASSFGEGNTEAFF.

As to this clonotype: This may be a read error: a much more frequent sequence differs by one nucleotide. The chain employs TRBV6-1 and TRBJ2-1; D is tentatively TRBD1 or TRBD2 (5 bases each). V dropped 1 base and J dropped 3 bases, with 13 bases sitting between them. The V gene's germline CDR1 is MNHNS and CDR2 SASEGT. The CDR3 consists of 16 residues. The DNA for the CDR3 is TGTGCCAGCAGTGAAGGAGGGGCTCCCCGCTACAATGAGCAGTTCTTC. This codes for CASSEGGAPRYNEQFF.

This chain connects TRBV7-9 to TRBJ1-4; D possibly corresponds to TRBD1 (6 bases). V was shortened by 1 base and J by 3 bases, with 18 bases between the two germline ends. The CDR3 spans 18 residues. Germline V lookup: CDR1 SEHNR, CDR2 FQNEAQ (reference sequence). The CDR3 region is CASSLGYREGAANEKLFF. In DNA form, the CDR3 reads TGTGCCAGCAGCTTAGGGTACAGGGAAGGCGCGGCTAATGAAAAACTGTTTTTT.

This chain connects TRBV14 to TRBJ1-4; D perhaps matches TRBD1 (6 bases). V shed 5 bases and J shed 4 bases, with 17 bases lying between them. The CDR3 length is 16 residues. Germline values: CDR1 SGHDN, CDR2 FVKESK. The CDR3 nucleotides read TGTGCCAGCAGCGGCATGGACAGCTGGGGTAATGAAAAACTGTTTTTT. This gives the protein CASSGMDSWGNEKLFF.

The gene calls are TRBV7-9 and TRBJ2-7, with 8 positions matching TRBD1. Germline CDR1 is SEHNR and CDR2 is FQNEAQ (reference sequence). This CDR3 comprises 15 residues. V was pared by 5 bases and J by 1 base, with 7 bases of the junction left unmatched. The CDR3 DNA is TGTGCCAGCAGCCGACTCCGGGACAGGTCCTACGAGCAGTACTTC. It translates to CASSRLRDRSYEQYF.

This clonotype has a handful of counts. This rearrangement joins TRBV20-1 to TRBJ1-1, with D unresolved. The CDR3 spans 14 residues. Germline-derived CDR1 and CDR2 are DFQATT and SNEGSKA (reference sequence). The ends were cut back, 4 bases at V and 0 bases at J, with 12 bases in the middle. CDR3: CSANPDGVNTEAFF. CDR3 sequence (DNA): TGCAGTGCTAACCCGGACGGTGTGAACACTGAAGCTTTCTTT.

V gene TRBV9 combines with J gene TRBJ1-4; D unresolved. The V gene's germline CDR1 is SGDLS and CDR2 YYNGEE. The CDR3 length is 15 residues. V dropped 0 bases and J dropped 3 bases, with 9 bases sitting between them. CDR3 loop: CASSVGGWANEKLFF. CDR3 coding DNA: TGTGCCAGCAGCGTAGGAGGGTGGGCTAATGAAAAACTGTTTTTT.

This clonotype has more than one count but fewer than ten. V usage is TRBV2 and J usage is TRBJ1-6; 9 bases agree with TRBD1. The germline V gene encodes CDR1 SNHLY and CDR2 FYNNEI. The CDR3 has 13 amino acids. V shed 10 bases, J shed 10 bases, and the junction held 8 bases outside the gene matches. Here the CDR3 reads CATGDRVVSPLHF. CDR3 nucleotides: TGTGCCACCGGGGACAGGGTAGTATCACCCCTCCACTTT.

The CDR3 sequence is CASGLGMSGELFF. The DNA for the CDR3 is TGTGCTAGTGGTTTGGGAATGAGCGGGGAGCTGTTTTTT. The chain has TRBV12-5 and TRBJ2-2; D unclear. The length of the CDR3 is 13 residues. V lost 1 base and J lost 7, with 7 bases in between. Germline assignment: CDR1 LGHNT and CDR2 FRNRAP. Supplemented by reference TRBV12-5 and TRBJ2-2, the full variable domain reads DARVTQTPRHKVTEMGQEVTMRCQPILGHNTVFWYRQTMMQGLELLAYFRNRAPLDDSGMPKDRFSAEMPDATLATLKIQPSEPRDSAVYFCASGLGMSGELFFGEGSRLTVL.